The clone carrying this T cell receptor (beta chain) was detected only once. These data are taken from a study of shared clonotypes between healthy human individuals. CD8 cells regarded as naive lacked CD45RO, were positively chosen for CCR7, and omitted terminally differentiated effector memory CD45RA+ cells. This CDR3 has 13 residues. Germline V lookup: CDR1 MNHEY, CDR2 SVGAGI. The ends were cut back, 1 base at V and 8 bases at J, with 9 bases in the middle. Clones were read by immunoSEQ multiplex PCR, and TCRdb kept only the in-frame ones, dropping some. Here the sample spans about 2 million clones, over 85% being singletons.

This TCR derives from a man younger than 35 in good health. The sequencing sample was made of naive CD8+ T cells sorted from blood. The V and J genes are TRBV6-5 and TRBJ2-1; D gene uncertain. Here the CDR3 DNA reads TGTGCCAGCAGTTACTTTCCCGACGATGAGCAGTTCTTC. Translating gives CASSYFPDDEQFF.